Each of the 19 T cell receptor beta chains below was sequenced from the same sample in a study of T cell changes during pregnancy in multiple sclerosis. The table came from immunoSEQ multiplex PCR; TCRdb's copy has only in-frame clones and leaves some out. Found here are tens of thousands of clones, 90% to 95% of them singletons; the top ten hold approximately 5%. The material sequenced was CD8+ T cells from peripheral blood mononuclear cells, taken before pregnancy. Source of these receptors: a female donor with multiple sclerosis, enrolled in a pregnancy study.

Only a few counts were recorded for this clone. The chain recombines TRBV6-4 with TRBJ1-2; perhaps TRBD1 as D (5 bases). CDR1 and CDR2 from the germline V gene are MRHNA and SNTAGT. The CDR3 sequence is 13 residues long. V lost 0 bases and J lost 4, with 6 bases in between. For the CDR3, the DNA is TGTGCCAGCAGTGACTCCCAGGGCTATGGCTACACCTTC. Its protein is CASSDSQGYGYTF.

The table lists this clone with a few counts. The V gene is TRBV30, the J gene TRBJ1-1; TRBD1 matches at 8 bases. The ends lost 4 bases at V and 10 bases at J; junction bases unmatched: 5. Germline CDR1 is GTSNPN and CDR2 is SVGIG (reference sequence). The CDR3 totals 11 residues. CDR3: CAWKGDRGAFF. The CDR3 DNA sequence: TGTGCCTGGAAGGGAGACAGGGGAGCTTTCTTT.

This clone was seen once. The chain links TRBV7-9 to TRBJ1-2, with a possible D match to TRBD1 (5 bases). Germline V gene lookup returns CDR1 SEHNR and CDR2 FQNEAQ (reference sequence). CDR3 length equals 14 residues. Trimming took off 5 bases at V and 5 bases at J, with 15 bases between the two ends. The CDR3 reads CASSPTQGGYGYTF. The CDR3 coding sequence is TGTGCCAGCAGCCCAACCCAGGGCGGTTATGGCTACACCTTC.

In nucleotides, the CDR3 is TGCGCCAGCAGCTTGTTTGGGGCTAGCGACCCCAATGAGCAGTTCTTC. It translates to CASSLFGASDPNEQFF. The chain is built from TRBV5-1 and TRBJ2-1, with D possibly matching TRBD2 (6 bases). The length of the CDR3 is 16 residues. Trimming pared 1 base from V and 6 bases from J, leaving 17 bases between. Germline V CDR1 and CDR2: SGHRS, YFSETQ.

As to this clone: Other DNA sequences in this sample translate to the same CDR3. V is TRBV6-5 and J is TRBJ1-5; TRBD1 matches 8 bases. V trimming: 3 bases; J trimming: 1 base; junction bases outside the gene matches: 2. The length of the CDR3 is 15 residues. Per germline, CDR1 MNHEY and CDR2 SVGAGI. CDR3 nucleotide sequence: TGTGCCAGCAGTTATGGACAGGGCAGCAATCAGCCCCAGCATTTT. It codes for CASSYGQGSNQPQHF.

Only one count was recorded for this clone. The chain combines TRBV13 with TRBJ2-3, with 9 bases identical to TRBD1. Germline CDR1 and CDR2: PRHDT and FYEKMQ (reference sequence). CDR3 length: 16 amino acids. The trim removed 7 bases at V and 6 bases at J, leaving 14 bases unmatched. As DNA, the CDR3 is TGTGCCAGCATGGAACCCACGGACAGGGGAAGGGATACGCAGTATTTT. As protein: CASMEPTDRGRDTQYF.

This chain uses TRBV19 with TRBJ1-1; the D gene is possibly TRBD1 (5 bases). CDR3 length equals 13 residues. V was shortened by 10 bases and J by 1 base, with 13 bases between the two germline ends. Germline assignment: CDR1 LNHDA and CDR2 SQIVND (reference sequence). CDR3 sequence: CATASGGNTEAFF. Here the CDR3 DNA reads TGTGCCACCGCATCGGGGGGGAACACTGAAGCTTTCTTT.

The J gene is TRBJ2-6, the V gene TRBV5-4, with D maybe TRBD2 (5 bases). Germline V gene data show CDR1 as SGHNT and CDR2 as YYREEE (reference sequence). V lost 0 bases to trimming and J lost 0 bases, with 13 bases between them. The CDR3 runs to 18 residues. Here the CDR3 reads CASSLERARISGANVLTF. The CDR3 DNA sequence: TGTGCCAGCAGCTTGGAGAGGGCCCGGATCTCTGGGGCCAACGTCCTGACTTTC.

This CDR3 reads CAWSFSGGGYEQYF. Written as DNA, the CDR3 is TGTGCCTGGAGTTTCTCGGGGGGGGGCTACGAGCAGTACTTC. This chain uses TRBV30 with TRBJ2-7, with 8 nucleotides matching TRBD2. V lost 2 bases, J lost 3 bases, and 6 bases stayed unmatched. CDR1 GTSNPN and CDR2 SVGIG come from the germline V gene (reference sequence). CDR3 length: 14 amino acids.

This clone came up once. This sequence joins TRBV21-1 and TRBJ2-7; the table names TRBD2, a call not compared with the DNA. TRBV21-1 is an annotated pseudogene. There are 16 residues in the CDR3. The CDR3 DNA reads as TGTGCCAGCAGCAAAACCTATATCCGTAGCTCCTACGAGCAGTACTTC. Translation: CASSKTYIRSSYEQYF.

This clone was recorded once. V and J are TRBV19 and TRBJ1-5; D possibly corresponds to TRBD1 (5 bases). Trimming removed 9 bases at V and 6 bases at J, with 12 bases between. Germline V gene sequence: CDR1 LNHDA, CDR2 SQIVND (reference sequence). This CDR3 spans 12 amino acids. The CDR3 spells CASNPGFQPQHF. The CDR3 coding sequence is TGTGCCAGCAACCCAGGGTTTCAGCCCCAGCATTTT. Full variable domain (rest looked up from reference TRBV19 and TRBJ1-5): DGGITQSPKYLFRKEGQNVTLSCEQNLNHDAMYWYRQDPGQGLRLIYYSQIVNDFQKGDIAEGYSVSREKKESFPLTVTSAQKNPTAFYLCASNPGFQPQHFGDGTRLSIL.

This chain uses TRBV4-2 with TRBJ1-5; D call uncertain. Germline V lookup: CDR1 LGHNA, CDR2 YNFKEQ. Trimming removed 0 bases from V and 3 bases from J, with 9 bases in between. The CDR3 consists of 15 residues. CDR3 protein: CASSQEVGVNQPQHF. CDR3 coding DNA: TGTGCCAGCAGCCAAGAAGTCGGAGTCAATCAGCCCCAGCATTTT.

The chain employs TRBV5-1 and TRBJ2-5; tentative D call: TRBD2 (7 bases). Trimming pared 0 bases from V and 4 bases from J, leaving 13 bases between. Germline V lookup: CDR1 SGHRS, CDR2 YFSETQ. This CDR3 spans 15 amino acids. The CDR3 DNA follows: TGCGCCAGCAGCTTGGTTACCGCGGGGGCAGAGACCCAGTACTTC. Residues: CASSLVTAGAETQYF.

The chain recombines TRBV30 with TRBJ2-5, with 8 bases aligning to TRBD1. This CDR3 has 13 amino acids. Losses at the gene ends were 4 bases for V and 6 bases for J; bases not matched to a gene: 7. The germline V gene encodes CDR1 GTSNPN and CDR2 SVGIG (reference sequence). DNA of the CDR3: TGTGCCTGGACAGGGGGCGCGGAACAGACCCAGTACTTC. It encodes CAWTGGAEQTQYF.

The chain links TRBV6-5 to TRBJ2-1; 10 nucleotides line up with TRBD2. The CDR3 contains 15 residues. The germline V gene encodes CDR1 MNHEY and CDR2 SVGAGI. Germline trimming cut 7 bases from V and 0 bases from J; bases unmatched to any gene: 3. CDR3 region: CASTWTSGSYNEQFF. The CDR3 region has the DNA TGTGCCAGCACTTGGACTAGCGGCTCCTACAATGAGCAGTTCTTC.

The chain's CDR3 is CASEIGGAEAFF. Written as DNA, the CDR3 is TGTGCCAGCGAGATCGGGGGGGCTGAAGCTTTCTTT. The V call is TRBV2, the J call TRBJ1-1, with D perhaps TRBD1 (5 bases). Germline CDR1 and CDR2: SNHLY and FYNNEI. V lost 8 bases to trimming and J lost 6 bases, with 13 bases between them. The length of the CDR3 is 12 residues.

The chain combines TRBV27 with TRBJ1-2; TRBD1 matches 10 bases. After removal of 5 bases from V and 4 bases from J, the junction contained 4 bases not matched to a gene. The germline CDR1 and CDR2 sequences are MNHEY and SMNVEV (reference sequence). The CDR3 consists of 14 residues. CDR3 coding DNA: TGTGCCAGCAGTGCCGGGACAGGGGCCTATGGCTACACCTTC. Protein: CASSAGTGAYGYTF.

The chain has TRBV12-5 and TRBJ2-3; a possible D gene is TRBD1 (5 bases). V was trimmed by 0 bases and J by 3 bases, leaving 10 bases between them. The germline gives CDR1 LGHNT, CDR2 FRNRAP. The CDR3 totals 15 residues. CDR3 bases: TGTGCTAGTGGTTTGGTACAGGATGGGACAGATACGCAGTATTTT. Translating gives CASGLVQDGTDTQYF.

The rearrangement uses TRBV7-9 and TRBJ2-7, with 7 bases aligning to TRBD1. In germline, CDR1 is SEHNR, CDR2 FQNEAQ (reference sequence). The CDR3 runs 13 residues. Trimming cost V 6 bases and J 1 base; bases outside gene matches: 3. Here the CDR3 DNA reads TGTGCCAGCAGTCGACAGGGATCCTACGAGCAGTACTTC. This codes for CASSRQGSYEQYF.